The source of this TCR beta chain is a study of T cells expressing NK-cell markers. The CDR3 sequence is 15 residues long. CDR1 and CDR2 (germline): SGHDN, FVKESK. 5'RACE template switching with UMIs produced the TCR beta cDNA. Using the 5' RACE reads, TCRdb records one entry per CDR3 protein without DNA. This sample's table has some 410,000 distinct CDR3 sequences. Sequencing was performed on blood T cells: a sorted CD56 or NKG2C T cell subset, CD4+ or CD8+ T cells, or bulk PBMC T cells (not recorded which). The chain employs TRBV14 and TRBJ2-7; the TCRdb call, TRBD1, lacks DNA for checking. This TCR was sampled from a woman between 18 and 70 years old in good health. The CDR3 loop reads CASSQGAGLLYEQYF. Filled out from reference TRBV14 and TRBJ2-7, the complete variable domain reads EAGVTQFPSHSVIEKGQTVTLRCDPISGHDNLYWYRRVMGKEIKFLLHFVKESKQDESGMPNNRFLAERTGGTYSTLKVQPAELEDSGVYFCASSQGAGLLYEQYFGPGTRLTVT.